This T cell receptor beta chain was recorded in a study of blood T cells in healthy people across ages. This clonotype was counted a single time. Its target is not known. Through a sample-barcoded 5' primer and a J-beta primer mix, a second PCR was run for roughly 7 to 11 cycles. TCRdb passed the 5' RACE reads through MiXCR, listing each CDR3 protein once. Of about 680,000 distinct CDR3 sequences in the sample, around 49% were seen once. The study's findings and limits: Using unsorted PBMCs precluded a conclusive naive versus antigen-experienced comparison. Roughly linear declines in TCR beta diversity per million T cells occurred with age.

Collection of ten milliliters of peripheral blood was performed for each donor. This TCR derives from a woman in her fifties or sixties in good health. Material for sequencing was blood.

The CDR3 nucleotides read TGTGCCAGCAGGGCCGCCGGGGAGCTGTTTTTT. Its protein is CASRAAGELFF. The rearrangement uses TRBV3-1 and TRBJ2-2; D not resolved. The V end lost 6 bases, the J end lost 6 bases, and 5 bases lay between the germline ends. Germline assignment: CDR1 LGHDT and CDR2 YNNKEL (reference sequence). This CDR3 contains 11 residues.